This T cell receptor (beta chain) originates from a study of T cells expressing NK-cell markers. Whole-study context: According to the study, TCR beta repertoires originated from sorted CD3+CD56+NKG2C+, CD3+CD56+NKG2C- and CD3+CD56-NKG2C+ T cells. Study-wide findings and caveats: Evidence did not settle whether expanded NKG2C+ T cell clones targeted HCMV. Dominance of the CD3+CD56-NKG2C+ fraction by these clonotypes also held in a few donors.

As to this clonotype: No antigen is known for it.

Germline lookup yields CDR1 LGHDT and CDR2 YNNKEL (reference sequence). The CDR3 consists of 16 residues. For each CDR3 protein, TCRdb gives one entry from its re-call of the 5' RACE reads, without DNA. This table holds about 460,000 distinct CDR3 sequences. The sequence was collected from a woman aged 45-65 years in good health. This sequence joins TRBV3-1 and TRBJ1-5; without DNA, the TCRdb call of TRBD1 cannot be checked. Sequenced input: blood T cells: a sorted CD56 or NKG2C T cell subset, CD4+ or CD8+ T cells, or bulk PBMC T cells (not recorded which). CDR3: CASSQGAPGHSQPQHF.